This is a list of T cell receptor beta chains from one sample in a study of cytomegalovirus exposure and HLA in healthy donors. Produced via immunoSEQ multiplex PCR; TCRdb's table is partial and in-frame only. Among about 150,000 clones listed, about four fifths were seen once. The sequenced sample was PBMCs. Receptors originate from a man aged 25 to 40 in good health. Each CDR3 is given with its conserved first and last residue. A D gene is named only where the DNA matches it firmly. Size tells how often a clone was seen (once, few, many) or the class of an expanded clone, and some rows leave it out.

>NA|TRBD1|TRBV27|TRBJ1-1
CASSSRGSMAEAFF
TGTGCCAGCAGTTCCAGGGGGAGTATGGCTGAAGCTTTCTTT
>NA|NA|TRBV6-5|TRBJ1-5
CASSPVYYSNQPQHF
TGTGCCAGCAGCCCTGTCTATTATAGCAATCAGCCCCAGCATTTT
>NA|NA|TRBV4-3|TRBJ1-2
CASSQEELTENYGYTF
TGCGCCAGCAGCCAAGAGGAACTCACGGAGAACTATGGCTACACCTTC
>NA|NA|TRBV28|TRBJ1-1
CASNSQGPTQAFF
TGTGCCAGCAACTCCCAGGGGCCCACTCAAGCTTTCTTT
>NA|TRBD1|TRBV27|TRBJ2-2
CASSLTSGTGRAGELFF
TGTGCCAGCAGTTTGACGAGCGGGACAGGGAGGGCCGGGGAGCTGTTTTTT
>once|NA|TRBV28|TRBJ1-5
CASSFQGKGNQPQHF
TGTGCCAGCAGTTTTCAGGGTAAGGGCAATCAGCCCCAGCATTTT
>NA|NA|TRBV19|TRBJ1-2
CASSLRGSYGYTF
TGTGCCAGTAGCCTGAGGGGGAGCTATGGCTACACCTTC
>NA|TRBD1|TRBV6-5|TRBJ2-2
CASSGTGGAGELFF
TGTGCCAGCAGTGGGACAGGGGGGGCCGGGGAGCTGTTTTTT
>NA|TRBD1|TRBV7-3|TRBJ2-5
CASSSKGAETQYF
TGTGCCAGCAGCTCTAAGGGGGCGGAGACCCAGTACTTC
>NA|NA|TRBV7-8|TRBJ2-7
CASSFGSDKQYF
TGTGCCAGCAGCTTCGGTAGCGATAAGCAGTACTTC
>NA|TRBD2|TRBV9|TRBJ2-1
CASSGGGSYNEQFF
TGTGCCAGCAGCGGGGGGGGCTCCTACAATGAGCAGTTCTTC
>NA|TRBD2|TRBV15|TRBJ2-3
CATSRDGGEGDTQYF
TGTGCCACCAGCAGAGATGGAGGGGAGGGAGATACGCAGTATTTT
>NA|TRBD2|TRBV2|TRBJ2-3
CASIGEGTNTDTQYF
TGTGCCAGCATCGGGGAGGGTACAAACACAGATACGCAGTATTTT
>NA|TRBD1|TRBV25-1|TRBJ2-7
CASSDQGQGLSYEQYF
TGTGCCAGCAGTGATCAAGGACAGGGACTCTCCTACGAGCAGTACTTC
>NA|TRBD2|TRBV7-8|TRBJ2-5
CASSPRVAGGQETQYF
TGTGCCAGCAGCCCCCGGGTAGCGGGAGGTCAGGAGACCCAGTACTTC